This TCR beta chain was recorded in a study of cytomegalovirus exposure and HLA in healthy donors. CDR1 is LGHNA, CDR2 YSLEER, per germline. The CDR3 runs to 14 residues. V was clipped by 3 bases and J by 4 bases; unmatched bases: 3. Primers included in the PCR were 60 Vbeta and 13 Jbeta primers. Sequencing was performed with immunoSEQ multiplex PCR; in TCRdb, only in-frame clones are kept and a portion is missing. The sample lists 150,000 to 200,000 clones; 65% to 85% were seen once. This TCR derives from a boy between 2 and 10 years old in good health and CMV-seronegative. V usage is TRBV4-3 and J usage is TRBJ2-3, with 8 bases lining up with TRBD2. What was sequenced was PBMCs. The CDR3 spells CASSQGLGSDTQYF. For the CDR3, the DNA is TGCGCCAGCAGCCAGGGACTAGGTTCAGATACGCAGTATTTT.